A single sample gave rise to the 13 T cell receptor beta chains below, sequenced in a study of low-dose radiotherapy and immunotherapy resistance in tumors. With TRAV- and TRBV-specific primers, first-strand cDNA was made, covering the alpha and beta chains. Over about 19 PCR cycles, TCRs were amplified from a constant-region primer and V-primer adapter. In TCRdb, the reads were re-called with MiXCR into one record per CDR3 protein. The data contain 85,000 to 95,000 distinct CDR3 sequences, roughly 9% of them singletons. The time point here: before trial treatment. The sequences come from PBMCs, collected before treatment. These receptors all come from a male donor with prostate cancer.

This clonotype was counted many times. Germline and junction disagree at one end, which may indicate a read error. This sequence joins TRBV7-9 and TRBJ2-1; the match to TRBD2 covers 12 bases. CDR1 is SEHNR, CDR2 FQNEAQ, per germline (reference sequence). This CDR3 is 14 amino acids long. CDR3 protein: CASSLAGGPYEQFF. In DNA, the CDR3 is TGTGCCAGCAGCCTAGCGGGAGGGCCATATGAGCAGTTCTTC. The entire variable domain, with the rest obtained from reference TRBV7-9 and TRBJ2-1, is as follows: DTGVSQNPRHKITKRGQNVTFRCDPISEHNRLYWYRQTLGQGPEFLTYFQNEAQLEKSRLLSDRFSAERPKGSFSTLEIQRTEQGDSAMYLCASSLAGGPYEQFFGPGTRLTVL.

This clonotype was counted at least ten times. The V and J genes are TRBV6-1 and TRBJ1-1; 12 positions agree with TRBD1. Germline lookup yields CDR1 MNHNS and CDR2 SASEGT. The CDR3 is made up of 17 amino acids. V was clipped by 6 bases and J by 2 bases; unmatched bases: 10. The chain's CDR3 is CASRPGTGGFTNTEAFF. The CDR3 coding sequence is TGTGCCAGCAGGCCCGGGACAGGGGGCTTCACAAACACTGAAGCTTTCTTT.

Many counts were recorded for this clonotype. The chain combines TRBV5-4 with TRBJ2-3; D perhaps matches TRBD1 (6 bases). V lost 4 bases and J 0 bases, leaving 12 bases between the germline ends. The CDR3 has 15 amino acids. CDR1 is SGHNT and CDR2 is YYREEE in the germline V gene (reference sequence). The CDR3 loop is CASSPGQGSTDTQYF. In DNA form, the CDR3 reads TGTGCCAGCAGCCCAGGTCAGGGGAGCACAGATACGCAGTATTTT.

This clonotype has a count of ten or more. The CDR3 nucleotides read TGTGCCAGCAGCCTAGCCCCAGGACAGGGGGGCCATGAGCAGTTCTTC. This gives the protein CASSLAPGQGGHEQFF. This chain links TRBV14 with TRBJ2-1, with TRBD1 identical over 10 bases. CDR3 length: 16 amino acids. CDR1 is SGHDN, CDR2 FVKESK, per germline. Trimming removed 4 bases from V and 8 bases from J; junction bases left unmatched: 11.

This clonotype came up many times. The chain is built from TRBV7-9 and TRBJ2-5; D unclear. The germline V gene encodes CDR1 SEHNR and CDR2 FQNEAQ (reference sequence). V was cut by 1 base and J by 2 bases, with 11 bases left in between. This CDR3 is built from 15 residues. The CDR3 loop is CASSLVATLQETQYF. Here the CDR3 DNA reads TGTGCCAGCAGCTTAGTAGCCACCCTACAAGAGACCCAGTACTTC.

This clonotype was counted many times. The V and J genes are TRBV24-1 and TRBJ2-3; TRBD2 matches 8 bases. CDR3 length: 16 amino acids. J lost 4 bases, V lost 0 bases, and 5 bases had no gene match. Germline-derived CDR1 and CDR2 are KGHDR and SFDVKD. Here the CDR3 reads CATSDLASGSADTQYF. In DNA form, the CDR3 reads TGTGCCACCAGTGATTTGGCAAGCGGGAGCGCAGATACGCAGTATTTT.

The sample holds many counts of this clonotype. The J gene is TRBJ1-1, the V gene TRBV19; tentatively, D is TRBD1 (5 bases). Trimming took off 6 bases at V and 4 bases at J, with 15 bases between the two ends. This CDR3 is built from 14 residues. The germline V gene has CDR1 LNHDA and CDR2 SQIVND (reference sequence). The CDR3 here is CASRAGEVSTEAFF. The CDR3 nucleotides read TGTGCCAGTAGAGCGGGGGAAGTGAGCACTGAAGCTTTCTTT.

There are many counts of this clonotype. The chain links TRBV28 to TRBJ1-5, with a weak D call TRBD1 (5 bases). Looked up from germline, CDR1 is MDHEN and CDR2 is SYDVKM. The CDR3 is 14 residues long. V gave up 7 bases and J gave up 6 bases, with 16 bases separating them. CDR3 DNA sequence: TGTGCCAGCACGTTCGGGGCGGGAGGTCAGCCCCAGCATTTT. It specifies CASTFGAGGQPQHF.

This clonotype was found many times. The V gene is TRBV29-1, the J gene TRBJ1-1, with a tentative D call TRBD1 (6 bases). Germline V gives CDR1 SQVTM, CDR2 ANQGSEA. Trimming left V 4 bases short and J 5 bases short, with 11 bases between. This CDR3 region has 12 residues. The CDR3 is CSVVRDTTEAFF. CDR3 sequence (DNA): TGCAGCGTTGTGCGGGACACAACTGAAGCTTTCTTT. Complete variable domain (other parts from reference TRBV29-1 and TRBJ1-1): SAVISQKPSRDICQRGTSLTIQCQVDSQVTMMFWYRQQPGQSLTLIATANQGSEATYESGFVIDKFPISRPNLTFSTLTVSNMSPEDSSIYLCSVVRDTTEAFFGQGTRLTVV.

Notes on this clonotype: A single base separates this from a much larger clone, so it may be a read error. V gene TRBV7-3 combines with J gene TRBJ1-1; no clear D gene. The CDR3 contains 14 residues. Per the germline V gene, CDR1 is SGHTA and CDR2 is FQGTGA. In nucleotides, the CDR3 is TGTGCCAGCGGCTTAACTGGAGGGAACACTGAAGCTTTCTTT. This sequence encodes CASGLTGGNTEAFF.

This clonotype was counted many times. This likely comes from a read error, as the CDR3 has no conserved phenylalanine or tryptophan at its end. The DNA is omitted, as the CDR3 cannot be located on it reliably, and the CDR3 follows TCRdb's listing. The chain carries TRBV27 and TRBJ2-2; the DNA was not compared with TRBD2, the D call given in the table. The CDR3 is 10 residues long, ends included. In germline, CDR1 is MNHEY, CDR2 SMNVEV (reference sequence). CDR3 in amino acids: CASSFGRGTS.

Turning to this clonotype: It is likely a read error: a sequence one base away is far more abundant. The chain joins TRBV3-1 to TRBJ2-7; 7 bases are a match to TRBD2. The V gene end was trimmed by 1 base and the J gene end by 7 bases; junction bases not matched to a gene: 10. Germline V CDR1 and CDR2: LGHDT, YNNKEL (reference sequence). This CDR3 contains 15 residues. CDR3 amino acids: CASSQATLGGNEQYF. The CDR3 DNA sequence: TGTGCCAGCAGCCAAGCAACTCTGGGAGGGAATGAGCAGTACTTC.

This clonotype was detected many times. The chain recombines TRBV9 with TRBJ1-1; TRBD1 matches 8 bases. Per the germline V gene, CDR1 is SGDLS and CDR2 is YYNGEE. With V trimmed by 4 bases and J by 3 bases, 8 bases remained unmatched. The CDR3 covers 15 residues. The CDR3: CASSPRQGTHTEAFF. The CDR3 DNA is TGTGCCAGCAGCCCGAGACAGGGGACGCACACTGAAGCTTTCTTT.